The 13 T cell receptor beta chains given below trace back to one sample, sequenced in a study of cytomegalovirus exposure and HLA in healthy donors. Vbeta (60) and Jbeta (13) primers were used in the PCR. Only in-frame clones appear in the TCRdb table, and some are missing; sequencing was by immunoSEQ multiplex PCR. The table shows fewer than 200,000 clones, with about four fifths occurring only once. The specimen sequenced was PBMCs. The receptors were gathered from a woman between 18 and 29 years old in good health and CMV-seronegative.

This clone was seen a few times. The V call is TRBV5-6, the J call TRBJ2-3; D remains ambiguous. Trimming took off 2 bases at V and 5 bases at J, with 6 bases between the two ends. The CDR3 loop spans 12 amino acids. Germline lookup yields CDR1 SGHDT and CDR2 YYEEEE. The CDR3 reads CASSFAGDTQYF. The DNA for the CDR3 is TGTGCCAGCAGCTTTGCAGGAGATACGCAGTATTTT.

In DNA form, the CDR3 reads TGTGCCAGCAGCTTATCGGAGGGGGGGAGCGGTACAGATACGCAGTATTTT. This gives the protein CASSLSEGGSGTDTQYF. The chain couples TRBV7-9 to TRBJ2-3; D might be TRBD2 (7 bases). This CDR3 has 17 residues. In germline, CDR1 is SEHNR, CDR2 FQNEAQ (reference sequence). V lost 2 bases, J lost 3 bases, and 18 bases lay in between.

V usage is TRBV30 and J usage is TRBJ1-6, with a possible D match to TRBD1 (5 bases). CDR1 and CDR2 from the germline V gene are GTSNPN and SVGIG (reference sequence). CDR3 length: 15 residues. Trimming cost V 2 bases and J 10 bases, with 18 bases left between them. The CDR3 DNA sequence: TGTGCCTGGAGTCTCCCGTGGGGCCGGGAGTCACCCCTCCACTTT. Amino acid sequence: CAWSLPWGRESPLHF.

The V call is TRBV5-1, the J call TRBJ2-1; the match to TRBD2 covers 7 bases. This CDR3 has 15 amino acids. Trimming cost V 4 bases and J 1 base; bases outside gene matches: 5. Germline-derived CDR1 and CDR2 are SGHRS and YFSETQ. CDR3 region: CASSHYSGSYNEQFF. The CDR3 DNA sequence: TGCGCCAGCAGCCACTATAGCGGGTCCTACAATGAGCAGTTCTTC.

As regards this clone: One end of the junction does not line up with germline, which may come from a read error. The CDR3 here is CVSSLGDRDYGYTF. The CDR3 bases are TGTGTCAGCAGCTTGGGGGACAGGGACTATGGCTACACCTTC. This chain links TRBV5-4 with TRBJ1-2; 9 bases are shared with TRBD1. The CDR3 is 14 residues long. The germline CDR1 and CDR2 sequences are SGHNT and YYREEE (reference sequence). Combining the CDR3 with reference TRBV5-4 and TRBJ1-2 gives the whole variable domain ETGVTQSPTHLIKTRGQQVTLRCSSQSGHNTVSWYQQALGQGPQFIFQYYREEENGRGNFPPRFSGLQFPNYSSELNVNALELDDSALYLCVSSLGDRDYGYTFGSGTRLTVV.

This clone was seen more than once but under ten times. One junction end disagrees with the germline gene, perhaps due to a read error. The rearrangement uses TRBV7-9 and TRBJ2-5; a weak D match, TRBD2 (6 bases). Germline V gene data show CDR1 as SEHNR and CDR2 as FQNEAQ (reference sequence). This CDR3 comprises 18 residues. CDR3 DNA: TGTTCCAGCAGCTCATTCGGGGGTTGGGACCACCGGGAAGAGACCCAGTACTTC. It codes for CSSSSFGGWDHREETQYF. The variable domain in full, completed from reference TRBV7-9 and TRBJ2-5, reads DTGVSQNPRHKITKRGQNVTFRCDPISEHNRLYWYRQTLGQGPEFLTYFQNEAQLEKSRLLSDRFSAERPKGSFSTLEIQRTEQGDSAMYLCSSSSFGGWDHREETQYFGPGTRLLVL.

The genes are TRBV6-6 and TRBJ1-4; tentatively, D is TRBD1 (6 bases). Germline V gene lookup returns CDR1 MNHNY and CDR2 SVGAGI (reference sequence). The CDR3 covers 12 residues. V dropped 5 bases and J dropped 13 bases, with 14 bases sitting between them. CDR3 residues: CASSQTGNALFF. CDR3 in DNA: TGTGCCAGCAGTCAAACAGGGAATGCACTGTTTTTT.

J is TRBJ2-3 and V is TRBV7-2; D perhaps matches TRBD1 (6 bases). V dropped 3 bases and J dropped 0 bases, with 7 bases sitting between them. CDR3 length: 14 amino acids. Germline V CDR1 and CDR2: SGHTA, FQGNSA. In nucleotides, the CDR3 is TGTGCCAGCAGCTTGGACAGTAGCACAGATACGCAGTATTTT. It translates to CASSLDSSTDTQYF.

The rearrangement joins TRBV6-6 to TRBJ1-1; TRBD1 agrees at 7 bases. The CDR3 sequence is 15 residues long. Per the germline V gene, CDR1 is MNHNY and CDR2 is SVGAGI (reference sequence). With V trimmed by 7 bases and J by 4 bases, 12 bases remained unmatched. The CDR3 protein is CASIDRVNLFTEAFF. CDR3 in DNA: TGTGCCAGCATCGACAGGGTTAACCTCTTCACTGAAGCTTTCTTT.

J is TRBJ2-7 and V is TRBV27; 10 bases align to TRBD2. This CDR3 comprises 15 residues. Germline V CDR1 and CDR2: MNHEY, SMNVEV (reference sequence). V dropped 6 bases and J dropped 0; count of bases not matched to a gene: 5. In nucleotides, the CDR3 is TGTGCCAGCAGAAGCGGGAGGGGCCGCTCCTACGAGCAGTACTTC. As protein: CASRSGRGRSYEQYF.

This rearrangement joins TRBV4-3 to TRBJ2-1; 8 bases map to TRBD2. The CDR3 contains 16 residues. Germline CDR1 LGHNA, CDR2 YSLEER. After removal of 0 bases from V and 2 bases from J, the junction contained 3 bases not matched to a gene. In DNA, the CDR3 is TGCGCCAGCAGCCAAGAGGAGCGGGAGCCCTACAATGAGCAGTTCTTC. Translated: CASSQEEREPYNEQFF.

This clone occurred once. The genes are TRBV11-3 and TRBJ1-2; 9 bases are a match to TRBD1. J lost 5 bases, V lost 5 bases, and 9 bases had no gene match. The germline V gene has CDR1 SGHNT and CDR2 YENEEA. CDR3 length: 15 residues. In DNA, the CDR3 is TGTGCCAGCAGCAATGGACAGGGGTCACTATATGGCTACACCTTC. Translation: CASSNGQGSLYGYTF.

The rearrangement uses TRBV5-4 and TRBJ2-7, with TRBD2 matching 8 bases. CDR3 length: 18 amino acids. Germline lookup yields CDR1 SGHNT and CDR2 YYREEE (reference sequence). The V and J ends lost 0 bases and 2 bases, in that order; junction bases with no gene match: 13. The CDR3 DNA reads TGTGCCAGCAGCTTGGTTCCGACTAGCGACCGTCTTACCTACGAGCAGTACGTC. Residues: CASSLVPTSDRLTYEQYV.